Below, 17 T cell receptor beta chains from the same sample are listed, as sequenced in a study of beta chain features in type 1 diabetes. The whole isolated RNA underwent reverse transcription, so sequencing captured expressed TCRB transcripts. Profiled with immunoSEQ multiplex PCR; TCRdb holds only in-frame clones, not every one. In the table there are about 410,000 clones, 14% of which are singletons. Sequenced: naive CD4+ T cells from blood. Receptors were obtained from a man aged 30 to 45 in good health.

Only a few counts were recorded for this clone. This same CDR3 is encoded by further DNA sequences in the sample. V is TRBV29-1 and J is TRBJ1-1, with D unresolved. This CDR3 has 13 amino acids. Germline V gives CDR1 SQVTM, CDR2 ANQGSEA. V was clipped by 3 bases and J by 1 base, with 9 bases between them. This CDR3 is CSVEGRANTEAFF. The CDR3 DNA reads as TGCAGCGTTGAGGGTCGGGCGAACACTGAAGCTTTCTTT. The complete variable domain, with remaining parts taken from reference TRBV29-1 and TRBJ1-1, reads SAVISQKPSRDICQRGTSLTIQCQVDSQVTMMFWYRQQPGQSLTLIATANQGSEATYESGFVIDKFPISRPNLTFSTLTVSNMSPEDSSIYLCSVEGRANTEAFFGQGTRLTVV.

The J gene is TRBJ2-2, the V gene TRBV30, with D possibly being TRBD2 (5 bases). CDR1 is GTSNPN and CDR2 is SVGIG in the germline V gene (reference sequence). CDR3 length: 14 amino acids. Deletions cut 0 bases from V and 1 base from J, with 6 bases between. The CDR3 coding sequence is TGTGCCTGGAGTGTAGGAGGGAACACCGGGGAGCTGTTTTTT. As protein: CAWSVGGNTGELFF.

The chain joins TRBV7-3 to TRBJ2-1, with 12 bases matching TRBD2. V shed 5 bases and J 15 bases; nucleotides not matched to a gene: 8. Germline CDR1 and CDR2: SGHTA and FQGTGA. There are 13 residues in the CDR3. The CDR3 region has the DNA TGTGCCAGCAGCAACCTGGCTAGCGGGAGGGTGTTCTTC. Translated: CASSNLASGRVFF.

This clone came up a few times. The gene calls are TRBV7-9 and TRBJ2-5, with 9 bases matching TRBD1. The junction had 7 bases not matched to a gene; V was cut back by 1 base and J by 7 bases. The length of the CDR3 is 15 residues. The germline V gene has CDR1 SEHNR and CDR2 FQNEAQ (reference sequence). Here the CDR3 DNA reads TGTGCCAGCAGCTTAGGGACAGGGGTTCCTGGGACCCAGTACTTC. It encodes CASSLGTGVPGTQYF. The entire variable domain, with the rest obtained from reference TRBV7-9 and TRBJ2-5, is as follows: DTGVSQNPRHKITKRGQNVTFRCDPISEHNRLYWYRQTLGQGPEFLTYFQNEAQLEKSRLLSDRFSAERPKGSFSTLEIQRTEQGDSAMYLCASSLGTGVPGTQYFGPGTRLLVL.

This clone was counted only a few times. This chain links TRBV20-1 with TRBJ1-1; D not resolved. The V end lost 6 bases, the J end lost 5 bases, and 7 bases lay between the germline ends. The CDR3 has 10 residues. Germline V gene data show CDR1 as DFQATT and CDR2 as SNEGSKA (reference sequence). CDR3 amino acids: CSAATTEAFF. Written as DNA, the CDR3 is TGCAGTGCCGCTACGACTGAAGCTTTCTTT.

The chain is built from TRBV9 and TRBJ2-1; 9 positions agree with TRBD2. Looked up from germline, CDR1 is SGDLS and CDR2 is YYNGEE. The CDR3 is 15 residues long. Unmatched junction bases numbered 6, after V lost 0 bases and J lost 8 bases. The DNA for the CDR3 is TGTGCCAGCAGCGTAGCGCGGGAGGGCTTTTATGAGCAGTTCTTC. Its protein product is CASSVAREGFYEQFF. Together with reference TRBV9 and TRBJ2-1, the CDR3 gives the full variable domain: DSGVTQTPKHLITATGQRVTLRCSPRSGDLSVYWYQQSLDQGLQFLIQYYNGEERAKGNILERFSAQQFPDLHSELNLSSLELGDSALYFCASSVAREGFYEQFFGPGTRLTVL.

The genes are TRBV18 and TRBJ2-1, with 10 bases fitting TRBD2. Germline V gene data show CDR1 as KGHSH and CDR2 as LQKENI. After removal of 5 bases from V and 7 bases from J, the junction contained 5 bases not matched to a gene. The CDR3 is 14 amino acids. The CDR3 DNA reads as TGTGCCAGCTCAGGACTAGCGGAATCGAATGAGCAGTTCTTC. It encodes CASSGLAESNEQFF. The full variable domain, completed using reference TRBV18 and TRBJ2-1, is NAGVMQNPRHLVRRRGQEARLRCSPMKGHSHVYWYRQLPEEGLKFMVYLQKENIIDESGMPKERFSAEFPKEGPSILRIQQVVRGDSAAYFCASSGLAESNEQFFGPGTRLTVL.

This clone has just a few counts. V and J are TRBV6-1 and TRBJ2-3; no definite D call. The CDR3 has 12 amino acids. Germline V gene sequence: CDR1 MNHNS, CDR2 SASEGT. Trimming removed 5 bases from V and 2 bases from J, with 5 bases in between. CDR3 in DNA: TGTGCCAGCAGTACGACCACAGATACGCAGTATTTT. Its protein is CASSTTTDTQYF.

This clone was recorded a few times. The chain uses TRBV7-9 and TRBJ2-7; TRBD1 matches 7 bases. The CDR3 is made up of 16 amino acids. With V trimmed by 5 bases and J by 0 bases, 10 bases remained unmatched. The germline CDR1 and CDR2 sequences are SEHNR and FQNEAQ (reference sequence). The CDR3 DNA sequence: TGTGCCAGCAGCATAGACAGACAGGGCCGCTCCTACGAGCAGTACTTC. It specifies CASSIDRQGRSYEQYF.

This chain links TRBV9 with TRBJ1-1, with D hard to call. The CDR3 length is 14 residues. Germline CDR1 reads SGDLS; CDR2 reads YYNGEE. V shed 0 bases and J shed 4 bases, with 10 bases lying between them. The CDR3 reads CASSVATTGTEAFF. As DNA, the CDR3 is TGTGCCAGCAGCGTAGCTACGACGGGCACTGAAGCTTTCTTT.

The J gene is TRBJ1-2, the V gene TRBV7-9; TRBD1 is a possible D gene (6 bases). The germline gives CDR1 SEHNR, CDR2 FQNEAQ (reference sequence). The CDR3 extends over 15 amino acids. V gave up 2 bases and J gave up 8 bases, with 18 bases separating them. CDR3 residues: CASSLYPTGSEGYTF. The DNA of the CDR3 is TGTGCCAGCAGCTTATACCCCACAGGGTCAGAGGGCTACACCTTC.

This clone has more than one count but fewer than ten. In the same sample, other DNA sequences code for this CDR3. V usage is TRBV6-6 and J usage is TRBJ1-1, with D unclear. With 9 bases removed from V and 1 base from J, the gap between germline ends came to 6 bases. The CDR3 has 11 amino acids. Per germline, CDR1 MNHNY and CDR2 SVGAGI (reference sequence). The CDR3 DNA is TGTGCCAGTTCGGGGAACACTGAAGCTTTCTTT. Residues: CASSGNTEAFF.

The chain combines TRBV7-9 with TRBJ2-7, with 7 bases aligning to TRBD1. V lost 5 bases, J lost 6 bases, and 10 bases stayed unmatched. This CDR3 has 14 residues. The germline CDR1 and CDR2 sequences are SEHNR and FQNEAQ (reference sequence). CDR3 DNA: TGTGCCAGCAGCGTAGACAGGGAATCAGGCGAGCAGTACTTC. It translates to CASSVDRESGEQYF.

The CDR3 protein is CASSFSSGYTDTQYF. The CDR3 region has the DNA TGTGCCAGCAGCTTTTCTAGCGGATACACAGATACGCAGTATTTT. The rearrangement joins TRBV7-2 to TRBJ2-3, with 7 bases that match TRBD2. V lost 3 bases, J lost 2 bases, and 5 bases stayed unmatched. The CDR3 extends over 15 amino acids. Per the germline V gene, CDR1 is SGHTA and CDR2 is FQGNSA.

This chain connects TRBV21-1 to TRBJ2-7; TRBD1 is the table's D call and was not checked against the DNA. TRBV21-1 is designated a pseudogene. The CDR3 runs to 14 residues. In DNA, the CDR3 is TGTGCCAGCAGCATTCCACGAACAGGGTGGGAGCAGTACGTC. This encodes CASSIPRTGWEQYV.

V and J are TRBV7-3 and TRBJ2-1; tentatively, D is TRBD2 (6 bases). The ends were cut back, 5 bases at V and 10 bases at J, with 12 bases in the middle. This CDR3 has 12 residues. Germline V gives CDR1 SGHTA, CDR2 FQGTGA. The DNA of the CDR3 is TGTGCCAGCAGCCGATCGAGCGGGGAGCAGTTCTTC. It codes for CASSRSSGEQFF.

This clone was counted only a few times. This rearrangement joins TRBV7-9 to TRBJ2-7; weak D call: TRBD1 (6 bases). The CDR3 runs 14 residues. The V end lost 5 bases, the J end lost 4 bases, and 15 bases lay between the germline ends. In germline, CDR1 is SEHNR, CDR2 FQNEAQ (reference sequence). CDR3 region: CASSPGTRLYEQYV. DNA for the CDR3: TGTGCCAGCAGCCCGGGGACACGACTGTACGAGCAGTACGTC.